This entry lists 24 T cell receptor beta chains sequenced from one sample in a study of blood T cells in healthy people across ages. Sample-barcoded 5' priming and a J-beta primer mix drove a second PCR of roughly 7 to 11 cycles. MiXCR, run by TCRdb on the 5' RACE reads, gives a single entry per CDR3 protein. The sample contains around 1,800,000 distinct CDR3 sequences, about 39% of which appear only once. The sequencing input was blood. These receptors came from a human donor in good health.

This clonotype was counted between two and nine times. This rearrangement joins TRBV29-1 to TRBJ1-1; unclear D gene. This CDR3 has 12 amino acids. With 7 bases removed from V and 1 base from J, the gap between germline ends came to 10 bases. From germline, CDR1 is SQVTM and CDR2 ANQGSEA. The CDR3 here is CSGGSGNTEAFF. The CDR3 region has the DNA TGCAGCGGAGGGTCTGGGAACACTGAAGCTTTCTTT. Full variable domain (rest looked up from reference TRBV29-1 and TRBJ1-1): SAVISQKPSRDICQRGTSLTIQCQVDSQVTMMFWYRQQPGQSLTLIATANQGSEATYESGFVIDKFPISRPNLTFSTLTVSNMSPEDSSIYLCSGGSGNTEAFFGQGTRLTVV.

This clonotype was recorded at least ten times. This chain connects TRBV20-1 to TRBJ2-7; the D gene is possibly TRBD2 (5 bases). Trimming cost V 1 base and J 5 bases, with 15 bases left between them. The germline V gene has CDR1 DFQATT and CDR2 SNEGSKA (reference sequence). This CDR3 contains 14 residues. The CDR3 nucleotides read TGCAGTGCTAGAGGCGTTCTAGCCTCGGACGAGCAGTACTTC. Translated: CSARGVLASDEQYF.

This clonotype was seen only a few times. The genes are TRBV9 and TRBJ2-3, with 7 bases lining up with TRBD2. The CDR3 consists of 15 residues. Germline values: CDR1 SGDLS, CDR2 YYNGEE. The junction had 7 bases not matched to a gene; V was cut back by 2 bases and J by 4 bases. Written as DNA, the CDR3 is TGTGCCAGCAGCGTTAAAGCGGGGATTCCAGATACGCAGTATTTT. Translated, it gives CASSVKAGIPDTQYF. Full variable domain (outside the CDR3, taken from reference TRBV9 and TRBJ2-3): DSGVTQTPKHLITATGQRVTLRCSPRSGDLSVYWYQQSLDQGLQFLIQYYNGEERAKGNILERFSAQQFPDLHSELNLSSLELGDSALYFCASSVKAGIPDTQYFGPGTRLTVL.

This CDR3 reads CSAPSGTAYNEQFF. In nucleotides, the CDR3 is TGCAGCGCTCCTTCTGGGACAGCCTACAATGAGCAGTTCTTC. The chain links TRBV29-1 to TRBJ2-1; 7 positions agree with TRBD1. Germline V lookup: CDR1 SQVTM, CDR2 ANQGSEA. CDR3 length: 14 amino acids. The trim removed 7 bases at V and 2 bases at J, leaving 8 bases unmatched.

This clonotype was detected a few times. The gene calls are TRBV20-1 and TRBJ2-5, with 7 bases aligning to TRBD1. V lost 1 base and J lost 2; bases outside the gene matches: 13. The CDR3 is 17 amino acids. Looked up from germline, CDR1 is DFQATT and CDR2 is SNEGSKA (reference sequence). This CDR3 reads CSARGLRQGVIQETQYF. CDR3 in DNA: TGCAGTGCTAGAGGCCTGCGGCAGGGGGTGATTCAAGAGACCCAGTACTTC.

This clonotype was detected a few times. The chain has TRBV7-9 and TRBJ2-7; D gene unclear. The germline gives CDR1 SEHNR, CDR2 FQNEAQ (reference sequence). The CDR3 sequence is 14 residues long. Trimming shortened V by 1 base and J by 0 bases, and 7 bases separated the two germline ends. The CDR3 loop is CASSLGHNSYEQYF. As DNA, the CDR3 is TGTGCCAGCAGCTTAGGGCACAACTCCTACGAGCAGTACTTC. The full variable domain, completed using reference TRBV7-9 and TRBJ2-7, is DTGVSQNPRHKITKRGQNVTFRCDPISEHNRLYWYRQTLGQGPEFLTYFQNEAQLEKSRLLSDRFSAERPKGSFSTLEIQRTEQGDSAMYLCASSLGHNSYEQYFGPGTRLTVT.

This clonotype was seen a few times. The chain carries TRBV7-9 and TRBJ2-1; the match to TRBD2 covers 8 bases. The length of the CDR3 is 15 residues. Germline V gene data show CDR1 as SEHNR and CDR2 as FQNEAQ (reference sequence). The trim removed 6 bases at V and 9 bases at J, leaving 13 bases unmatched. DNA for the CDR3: TGTGCCAGCAGGTCCTCCGGGACTAGTTTTGGTGAGCAGTTCTTC. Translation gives CASRSSGTSFGEQFF.

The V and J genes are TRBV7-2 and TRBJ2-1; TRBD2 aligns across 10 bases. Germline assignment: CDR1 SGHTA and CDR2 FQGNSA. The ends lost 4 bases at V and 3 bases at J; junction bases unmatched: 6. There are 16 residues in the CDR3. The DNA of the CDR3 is TGTGCCAGCAGCTCAGTCTCTAGCGGGGGCTACAATGAGCAGTTCTTC. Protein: CASSSVSSGGYNEQFF.

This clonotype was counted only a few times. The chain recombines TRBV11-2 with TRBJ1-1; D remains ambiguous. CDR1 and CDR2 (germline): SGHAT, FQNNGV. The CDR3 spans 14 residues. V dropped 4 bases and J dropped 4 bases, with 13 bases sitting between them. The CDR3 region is CASSSTDGSTEAFF. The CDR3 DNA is TGTGCCAGCAGCTCTACCGACGGAAGCACTGAAGCTTTCTTT.

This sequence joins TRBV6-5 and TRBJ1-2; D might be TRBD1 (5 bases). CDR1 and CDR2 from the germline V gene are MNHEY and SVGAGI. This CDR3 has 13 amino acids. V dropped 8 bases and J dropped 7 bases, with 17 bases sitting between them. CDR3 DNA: TGTGCCAGCCAACCTCTAAGCGGGGGTGGCTACACCTTC. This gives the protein CASQPLSGGGYTF.

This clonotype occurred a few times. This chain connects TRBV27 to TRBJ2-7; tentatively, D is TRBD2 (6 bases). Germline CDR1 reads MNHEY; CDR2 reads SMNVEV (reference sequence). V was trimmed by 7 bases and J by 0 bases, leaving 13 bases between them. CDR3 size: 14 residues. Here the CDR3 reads CASKSVGGSYEQYF. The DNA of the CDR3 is TGTGCCAGCAAATCGGTCGGGGGCTCCTACGAGCAGTACTTC.

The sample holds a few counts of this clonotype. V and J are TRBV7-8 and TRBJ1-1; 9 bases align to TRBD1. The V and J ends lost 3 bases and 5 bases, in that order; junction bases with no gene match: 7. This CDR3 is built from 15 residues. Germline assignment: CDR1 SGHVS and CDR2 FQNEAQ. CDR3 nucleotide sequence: TGTGCCAGCAGCTTTCGGGGACAGGGAAGGACTGAAGCTTTCTTT. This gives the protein CASSFRGQGRTEAFF.

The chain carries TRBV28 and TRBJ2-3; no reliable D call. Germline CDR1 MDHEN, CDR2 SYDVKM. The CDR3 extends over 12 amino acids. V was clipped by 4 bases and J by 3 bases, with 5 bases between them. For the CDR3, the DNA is TGTGCCAGCAGTTGGATGACAGATACGCAGTATTTT. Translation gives CASSWMTDTQYF.

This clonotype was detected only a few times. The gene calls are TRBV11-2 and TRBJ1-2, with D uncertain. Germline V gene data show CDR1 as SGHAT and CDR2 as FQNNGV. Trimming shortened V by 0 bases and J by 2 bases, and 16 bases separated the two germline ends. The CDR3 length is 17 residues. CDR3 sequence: CASSLEYSLDRNYGYTF. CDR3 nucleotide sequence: TGTGCCAGCAGCTTAGAGTATAGCTTGGATAGAAACTATGGCTACACCTTC.

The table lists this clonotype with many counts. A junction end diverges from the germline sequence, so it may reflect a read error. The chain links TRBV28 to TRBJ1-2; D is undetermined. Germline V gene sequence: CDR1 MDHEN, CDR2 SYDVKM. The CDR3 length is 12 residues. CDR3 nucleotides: TGCGCCAGCAGCCGAGCTAACTATGGCTACACCTTC. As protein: CASSRANYGYTF.

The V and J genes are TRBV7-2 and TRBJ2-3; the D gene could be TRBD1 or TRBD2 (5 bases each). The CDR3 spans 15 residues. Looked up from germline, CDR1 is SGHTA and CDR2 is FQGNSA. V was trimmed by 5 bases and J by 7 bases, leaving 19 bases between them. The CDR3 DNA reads TGTGCCAGCAGCCCCCTCGGGGCCTCCGGCTATACGCAGTATTTT. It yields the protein CASSPLGASGYTQYF.

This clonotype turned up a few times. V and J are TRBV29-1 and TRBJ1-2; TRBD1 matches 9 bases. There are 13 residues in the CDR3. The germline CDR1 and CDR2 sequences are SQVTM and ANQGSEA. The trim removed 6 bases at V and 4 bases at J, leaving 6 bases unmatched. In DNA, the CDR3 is TGCAGCGTAGTCGGACAGGGGACCTATGGCTACACCTTC. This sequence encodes CSVVGQGTYGYTF.

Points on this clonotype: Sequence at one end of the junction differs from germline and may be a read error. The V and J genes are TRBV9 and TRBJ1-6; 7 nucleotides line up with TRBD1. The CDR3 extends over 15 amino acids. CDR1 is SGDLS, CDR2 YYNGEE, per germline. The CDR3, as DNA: TGTGCCGGCAGCGTAGTGTCAGGGGGAAATTCACCCCTCCACTTT. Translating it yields CAGSVVSGGNSPLHF.

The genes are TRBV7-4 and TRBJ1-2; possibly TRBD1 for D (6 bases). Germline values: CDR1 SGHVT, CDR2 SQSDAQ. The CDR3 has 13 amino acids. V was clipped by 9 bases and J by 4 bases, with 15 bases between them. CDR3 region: CARTGGLAYGYTF. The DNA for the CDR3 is TGTGCCAGGACGGGGGGCCTAGCCTATGGCTACACCTTC.

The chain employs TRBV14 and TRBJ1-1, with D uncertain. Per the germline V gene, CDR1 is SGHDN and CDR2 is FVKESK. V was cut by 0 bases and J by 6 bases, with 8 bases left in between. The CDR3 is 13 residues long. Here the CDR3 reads CASSQDWAAEAFF. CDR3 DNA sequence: TGTGCCAGCAGCCAAGATTGGGCAGCTGAAGCTTTCTTT.

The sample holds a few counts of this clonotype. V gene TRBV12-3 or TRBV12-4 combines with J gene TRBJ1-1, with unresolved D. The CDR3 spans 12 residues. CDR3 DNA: TGTGTCACTTTCGGGGTCGGTGCTGAAGCTTTCTTT. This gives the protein CVTFGVGAEAFF.

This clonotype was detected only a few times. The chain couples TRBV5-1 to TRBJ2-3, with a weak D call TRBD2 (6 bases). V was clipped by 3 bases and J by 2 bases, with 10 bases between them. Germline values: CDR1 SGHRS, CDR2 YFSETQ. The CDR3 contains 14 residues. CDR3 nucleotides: TGCGCCAGCAGCTCGGGGGAATACACAGATACGCAGTATTTT. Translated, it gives CASSSGEYTDTQYF.

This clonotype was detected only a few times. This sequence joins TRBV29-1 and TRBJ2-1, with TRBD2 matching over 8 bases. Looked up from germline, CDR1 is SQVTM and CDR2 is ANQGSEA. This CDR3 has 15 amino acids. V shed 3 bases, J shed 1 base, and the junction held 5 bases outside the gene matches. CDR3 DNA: TGCAGCGTTGAGGTGCGGGGGGCTTCCTACAATGAGCAGTTCTTC. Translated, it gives CSVEVRGASYNEQFF.

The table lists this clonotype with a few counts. The CDR3 spells CASSLSSGALSGTDEAFF. The CDR3 DNA sequence: TGTGCCAGCAGTTTGTCTAGTGGGGCCCTTTCTGGGACTGATGAAGCTTTCTTT. The rearrangement joins TRBV12-3 or TRBV12-4 to TRBJ1-1; D possibly corresponds to TRBD1 (5 bases). The CDR3 runs 18 residues. V lost 3 bases, J lost 7 bases, and 27 bases lay in between.